Listed below are T cell receptor beta chains from one sample, sequenced in a study of blood T cell repertoires in COVID-19. Sequencing used immunoSEQ multiplex PCR; TCRdb keeps in-frame clones, though not all of them. The table records about 210,000 clones, roughly 84% of them present only once. Specimen: PBMCs or T cells enriched from blood (not recorded which). These receptor sequences come from a young man in a cohort exposed to, infected with or recovered from COVID-19 (not recorded which). CDR3s leave out the opening cysteine and the closing phenylalanine or tryptophan. A D gene is named only where the DNA matches it firmly. The size entry is marked missing in some rows and otherwise reads once, few, many or a size class.

TRBV6-5	TRBJ1-5	few	-	ASREGNQPQH
TRBV7-9	TRBJ1-1	-	-	ASSLVQTSAEAF
TRBV28	TRBJ1-2	-	TRBD1	ATYVPGQGSNYGYT
TRBV13	TRBJ2-4	-	-	ASSPSRGRGNIQY
TRBV15	TRBJ2-7	-	-	ATSRDRGPSYEQY
TRBV27	TRBJ1-6	-	-	ASTHQRVTGSPLH
TRBV18	TRBJ1-5	-	-	ASSRTDNQPQH
TRBV19	TRBJ2-2	-	-	ASILTANTGELF
TRBV18	TRBJ2-7	-	TRBD2	ASSPGRAGVSYEQY
TRBV5-4	TRBJ2-1	-	TRBD1	ASSQDRGEQF
TRBV6-5	TRBJ1-1	-	TRBD1	ASSQGGLNTEAF
TRBV2	TRBJ2-5	-	TRBD2	ASSVNRGLAGETQY
TRBV18	TRBJ2-1	-	-	ASSPGEGGSYNEQF
TRBV25-1	TRBJ2-5	-	TRBD1	ASSLGDRGRWETQY
TRBV9	TRBJ1-1	-	-	ASSVIGFGALTNTEAF
TRBV11-1	TRBJ1-5	-	-	ASSLDENQPQH
TRBV7-2	TRBJ2-7	-	TRBD2	ASSSNLAGEQY
TRBV5-1	TRBJ2-7	-	TRBD1	ASSRDSYYEQY
TRBV28	TRBJ1-1	once	TRBD1	ASSQTGWNTEAF
TRBV29-1	TRBJ2-2	-	TRBD2	SVVGTSGNSRTGELF
TRBV6-5	TRBJ1-1	-	-	ASSPEWGEAF
TRBV5-1	TRBJ2-7	-	TRBD2	ASSAGLAGNYEQY
TRBV21-1	TRBJ2-3	-	-	ASRQAASTDTQY
TRBV5-6	TRBJ2-7	-	TRBD2	ASSLGYYLAGDYEQY
TRBV7-9	TRBJ1-1	-	TRBD1	ASSSTRTGAMNTEAF
TRBV6-5	TRBJ1-2	-	TRBD1	ASSGLGTGGGYT
TRBV9	TRBJ1-2	-	TRBD1	ASSEGQGLVDGYT
TRBV7-2	TRBJ1-4	-	-	ASSLDPGVTNEKLF
TRBV5-1	TRBJ2-4	-	-	ASSFGTSLAKNIQY
TRBV3-1/TRBV3-2	TRBJ2-2	-	-	ASSQLPGGELF
TRBV4-3	TRBJ2-5	-	TRBD2	ASSQDLAVETQY
TRBV13	TRBJ2-1	-	TRBD2	ASSSTSGTGGEQF
TRBV28	TRBJ2-7	many	-	ASRPPGLSADEQY
TRBV4-1	TRBJ1-2	-	TRBD1	ASSQAGQGINYGYT
TRBV5-1	TRBJ1-6	-	-	ASSLTNRPTDGSPLH
TRBV19	TRBJ2-2	-	TRBD2	ASSRRESTGELF
TRBV27	TRBJ1-1	-	-	ASSFRGQSFGTEAF
TRBV7-9	TRBJ2-5	-	TRBD2	ASSPWTSGKAETQY
TRBV7-9	TRBJ2-1	-	TRBD2	ASSLQGGFYNEQF
TRBV10-3	TRBJ2-7	-	TRBD2	AISAGLAGESSYEQY
TRBV19	TRBJ2-1	-	-	ASSGGLSIYNEQF
TRBV5-1	TRBJ1-2	-	-	ASSLDGQRYYGYT
TRBV9	TRBJ2-7	once	TRBD2	ASSAGTSGPGGKDYEQY
TRBV9	TRBJ2-7	-	TRBD1	ASSPGTGPSYEQY
TRBV27	TRBJ2-2	once	TRBD2	ASSLLAGRAGELF
TRBV7-9	TRBJ2-7	-	TRBD2	ASSSREGPYEQY
TRBV29-1	TRBJ1-1	few	-	SVIMGGLGTEAF
TRBV7-3	TRBJ1-2	-	TRBD1	ASSLDRVYGYT
TRBV7-9	TRBJ2-3	-	-	ASSLVEGTSTDTQY
TRBV5-5	TRBJ1-5	-	TRBD1	ASSPSSGQGGQPQH
TRBV18	TRBJ2-7	-	TRBD2	ASSPILSGATYEQY
TRBV7-3	TRBJ1-1	-	-	ASSQEQGSTEAF
TRBV27	TRBJ1-1	-	-	ASSLLGPNAEAF
TRBV7-6	TRBJ2-7	-	TRBD1	ASSLAPGQGAYEQY
TRBV19	TRBJ1-4	-	-	ATSRDLREKLF